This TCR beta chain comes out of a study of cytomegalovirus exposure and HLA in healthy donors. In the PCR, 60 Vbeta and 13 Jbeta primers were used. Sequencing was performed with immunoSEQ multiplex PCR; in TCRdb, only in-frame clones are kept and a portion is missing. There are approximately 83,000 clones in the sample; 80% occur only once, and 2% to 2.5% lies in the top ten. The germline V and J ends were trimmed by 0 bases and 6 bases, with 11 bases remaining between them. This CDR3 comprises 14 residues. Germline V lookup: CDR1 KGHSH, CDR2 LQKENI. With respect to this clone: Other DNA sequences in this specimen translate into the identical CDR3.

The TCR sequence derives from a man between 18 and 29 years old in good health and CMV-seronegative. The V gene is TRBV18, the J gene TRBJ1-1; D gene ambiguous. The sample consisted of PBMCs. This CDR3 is CASSPPEGGPEAFF. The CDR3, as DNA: TGTGCCAGCTCACCACCGGAGGGAGGTCCTGAAGCTTTCTTT.